This T cell receptor beta chain was sequenced in a study of T cells in Graves' hyperthyroidism and ophthalmopathy (dated by TCRdb to the late 2010s). Looking at the study overall: Peripheral blood samples were taken at initial diagnosis, before any treatment was given. The approximately 98 discovery patients were randomly divided into training and test sets at a 7:3 ratio. In addition, the study compared T-cell repertoires in thyroid tissue and in blood from several Graves' hyperthyroidism patients. After sampling, hyperthyroidism patients received methimazole starting at 30 mg daily, and ophthalmopathy patients received high-dose intravenous methylprednisolone. To identify TCR V-J signatures that set the groups apart, the researchers used a discovery cohort of 90 to 100 patients, made up of 40 to 45 with Graves' ophthalmopathy and 57 with stable Graves' hyperthyroidism. Prospective prediction of ophthalmopathy was tested in an independent validation cohort of approximately 19 hyperthyroidism patients and 15 to 17 patients who later progressed to ophthalmopathy. According to the paper, TCR Vbeta CDR3 sequencing was carried out on some 140 peripheral blood samples, which came from about 45 ophthalmopathy, around 75 hyperthyroidism and roughly 17 progressor patients. The research as a whole found: Most expanded thyroid clonotypes (frequency above 0.001) were also detected in blood, suggesting blood repertoires may reflect thyroid immune responses. Sample size was not statistically predetermined, and blinding of investigators to group allocation was not performed. A model built on a 13 V-J signature distinguished ophthalmopathy from stable hyperthyroidism, reaching roughly 88% sensitivity and 81.08% specificity in cross-validation and 80%/75% in testing. In validation, the model predicted progression to ophthalmopathy a median of around 6.5 months before onset, with around 70% sensitivity and roughly 77% specificity.

Relative to germline, V is missing 4 bases and J is missing 0 bases, with 1 base of the junction outside any gene match. CDR1 is given as MGHRA and CDR2 as YSYEKL, both from the germline V gene. The CDR3 goes from the cysteine to the phenylalanine over 14 residues. Just CDR3 DNA is preserved here, 42 bases in frame from base 1. Stable Graves' hyperthyroidism was defined as no progression to ophthalmopathy during 18 months of follow-up. The hyperthyroidism patients were between 18 and 65 years old and newly diagnosed, with a disease duration of less than 2 months. The study excluded patients with uncontrolled infections, other autoimmune diseases, pregnancy or lactation. Diagnoses were established on the basis of clinical symptoms, serum thyroxine and TRAb, thyroid ultrasound, and orbital computed tomography. Ficoll-Paque density gradient centrifugation was used to isolate PBMCs from around 10 ml of fresh peripheral blood. Total RNA was extracted using Trizol reagent, and RNA quality was assessed on an Agilent 2100 Bioanalyzer.

The TCR beta CDR3 regions were amplified from the RNA transcripts. For the first round of RT-PCR on the TCR CDR3, the HTBI primer set was used together with the Qiagen OneStep RT-PCR kit. The libraries were constructed in a second round of multiplex PCR and then size-selected and purified. Sequencing of the libraries was done on an Illumina HiSeq2000 using paired-end 100 bp reads. Processing in the source paper ran as follows. Raw data were processed with SOAPnuke, discarding reads with adapters, uncalled bases, mean Phred below 15, or no exact constant-primer or identifier match. High-quality paired reads were merged with COPE v1.2.5, and unique nucleotide sequences were defined as clonotypes. Clonotypes were aligned to IMGT TRBV, TRBD and TRBJ reference segments using MiTCR v1.1. Only V-J combinations with frequency above 0.0001, covering approximately 99% of repertoires, were analysed. A TCS score was defined as the ratio between F50 (clonal expansion) and ExV (chaos), using BLOSUM62-based TCRdist between CDR3 peptides within each V-J. Welch's t-statistics and random forest reduced roughly 500 V-J features to about 12, which were used in a naive Bayes classifier (R e1071). In-frame beta chains were kept once TCRdb had trimmed the public reads at Q25 with fastp and called clones with MiXCR. Rows are combined by CDR3 protein, so each entry shows the most common genes and DNA. The V and J calls, along with clone size, are taken from TCRdb and not from the paper's own processing. The sample records 300,000 to 400,000 distinct CDR3 sequences, around a sixth of which are singletons. 45% to 55% of the sample is in the top ten clones.

This clonotype was seen a single time. Its antigen specificity is not known. Base qualities were left out, and no much larger clone turns up one base away. One read alone makes for weak evidence. The source of this sequence is a woman in her forties or fifties with Graves' hyperthyroidism. The sequenced material came from blood. Rearrangement joined TRBV4-1 to TRBJ1-2; 8 of the junction bases match TRBD1. The CDR3 has the sequence CASSRTGTNYGYTF. The nucleotide sequence is TGCGCCAGCAGCCGGACAGGGACTAACTATGGCTACACCTTC.